These 30 T cell receptor beta chains came from one sample sequenced in a study of cytomegalovirus exposure and HLA in healthy donors. PCR involved 60 Vbeta and 13 Jbeta primers. Measured with immunoSEQ multiplex PCR; TCRdb has only the in-frame clones, and not every one. The sample records about 130,000 clones, roughly 80% being singletons. Sequencing was performed on PBMCs. These receptors all come from a woman in her forties or fifties in good health and CMV-seronegative.

The chain has TRBV9 and TRBJ1-3; no definite D call. Germline CDR1 is SGDLS and CDR2 is YYNGEE. V lost 2 bases and J 0 bases, leaving 12 bases between the germline ends. CDR3 size: 16 residues. CDR3 sequence: CASSVGLGVSGNTIYF. CDR3 DNA: TGTGCCAGCAGCGTCGGACTCGGAGTCTCTGGAAACACCATATATTTT.

V gene TRBV19 combines with J gene TRBJ2-1, with TRBD2 identical over 8 bases. J was trimmed by 4 bases and V by 2 bases; bases with no gene match: 7. This CDR3 comprises 16 residues. Germline CDR1 and CDR2: LNHDA and SQIVND (reference sequence). In DNA form, the CDR3 reads TGTGCCAGTAGTATATCTCTTAGCGGGGTATACAATGAGCAGTTCTTC. Encoded protein: CASSISLSGVYNEQFF.

This clone appeared a few times. J is TRBJ2-2 and V is TRBV5-6; 7 nucleotides line up with TRBD2. The CDR3 is 17 residues long. The V segment lost 3 bases and the J segment 5 bases; nucleotides outside the gene matches: 13. The germline gives CDR1 SGHDT, CDR2 YYEEEE. The CDR3 sequence: CASSWGGPVESTGELFF. CDR3 nucleotide sequence: TGTGCCAGCAGCTGGGGGGGACCAGTTGAGTCGACCGGGGAGCTGTTTTTT.

This chain uses TRBV7-9 with TRBJ2-1; tentative D call: TRBD2 (6 bases). The CDR3 is 16 residues long. Trimming removed 5 bases from V and 5 bases from J, with 19 bases in between. Germline V gene lookup returns CDR1 SEHNR and CDR2 FQNEAQ (reference sequence). The CDR3 here is CASSVITGTDNNEQFF. The CDR3 region has the DNA TGTGCCAGCAGCGTGATTACCGGGACTGACAACAATGAGCAGTTCTTC.

The chain carries TRBV27 and TRBJ2-3, with 10 positions matching TRBD2. V was clipped by 5 bases and J by 5 bases; unmatched bases: 16. The germline V gene has CDR1 MNHEY and CDR2 SMNVEV (reference sequence). CDR3 length equals 18 residues. The CDR3 coding sequence is TGTGCCAGCAGTCCCTTACAAGCGGGAGGGCCGAGAGGAGATACGCAGTATTTT. Residues: CASSPLQAGGPRGDTQYF.

The CDR3 protein is CASSAGGPEQYF. In DNA, the CDR3 is TGTGCCAGCAGTGCCGGGGGGCCCGAGCAGTACTTC. This sequence joins TRBV6-1 and TRBJ2-5; tentatively, D is TRBD2 (7 bases). The end of the DNA fits TRBJ2-7 better, so the J call may be wrong. The CDR3 extends over 12 amino acids. Germline CDR1 is MNHNS and CDR2 is SASEGT.

Only a few counts were recorded for this clone. This sequence joins TRBV29-1 and TRBJ1-1; D perhaps matches TRBD1 (5 bases). Trimming took off 7 bases at V and 7 bases at J, with 7 bases between the two ends. Germline assignment: CDR1 SQVTM and CDR2 ANQGSEA. This CDR3 has 9 residues. The CDR3, as DNA: TGCAGCGGGGGGGATGAAGCTTTCTTT. Protein sequence: CSGGDEAFF. Variable domain in full (rest from reference TRBV29-1 and TRBJ1-1): SAVISQKPSRDICQRGTSLTIQCQVDSQVTMMFWYRQQPGQSLTLIATANQGSEATYESGFVIDKFPISRPNLTFSTLTVSNMSPEDSSIYLCSGGDEAFFGQGTRLTVV.

The chain links TRBV7-2 to TRBJ1-2; 8 bases agree with TRBD1. Unmatched junction bases numbered 4, after V lost 5 bases and J lost 5 bases. Germline loops: CDR1 SGHTA, CDR2 FQGNSA. The CDR3 length is 13 residues. CDR3 protein: CASSVTGVYGYTF. The CDR3, as DNA: TGTGCCAGCAGCGTGACAGGGGTTTATGGCTACACCTTC. The whole variable domain, filled in from reference TRBV7-2 and TRBJ1-2, reads GAGVSQSPSNKVTEKGKDVELRCDPISGHTALYWYRQSLGQGLEFLIYFQGNSAPDKSGLPSDRFSAERTGGSVSTLTIQRTQQEDSAVYLCASSVTGVYGYTFGSGTRLTVV.

The CDR3: CASGRDHLIDYEQYF. DNA of the CDR3: TGTGCCAGCGGGAGGGACCATCTGATCGACTACGAGCAGTACTTC. The chain carries TRBV2 and TRBJ2-7, with 7 bases that match TRBD2. This CDR3 comprises 15 residues. Germline V gene data show CDR1 as SNHLY and CDR2 as FYNNEI. V trimming: 8 bases; J trimming: 3 bases; junction bases outside the gene matches: 13.

This chain links TRBV6-1 with TRBJ1-4; TRBD1 aligns across 8 bases. The CDR3 length is 14 residues. The junction had 9 bases not matched to a gene; V was cut back by 7 bases and J by 8 bases. The V gene's germline CDR1 is MNHNS and CDR2 SASEGT. CDR3 DNA: TGTGCCAGCACCTTCCCAGGGGGCTGGGAAAAACTGTTTTTT. This sequence encodes CASTFPGGWEKLFF.

The genes are TRBV4-1 and TRBJ2-3; 11 bases are a match to TRBD2. Germline V gives CDR1 MGHRA, CDR2 YSYEKL. This CDR3 is 19 amino acids long. V shed 4 bases and J 6 bases; nucleotides not matched to a gene: 18. The CDR3 loop reads CASSPDEGLAAPQSDTQYF. The CDR3 region has the DNA TGCGCCAGCAGCCCTGATGAGGGACTAGCGGCACCACAGTCCGATACGCAGTATTTT.

The count of this clone is one. V and J are TRBV11-2 and TRBJ1-4; D ambiguous. The CDR3 contains 14 residues. Germline assignment: CDR1 SGHAT and CDR2 FQNNGV. Deletions cut 3 bases from V and 8 bases from J, with 13 bases between. The CDR3 bases are TGTGCCAGCAGCTTCCGAGGATTGGAGGAAAAACTGTTTTTT. It specifies CASSFRGLEEKLFF. The variable domain in full, with the rest retrieved from reference TRBV11-2 and TRBJ1-4, is EAGVAQSPRYKIIEKRQSVAFWCNPISGHATLYWYQQILGQGPKLLIQFQNNGVVDDSQLPKDRFSAERLKGVDSTLKIQPAKLEDSAVYLCASSFRGLEEKLFFGSGTQLSVL.

This chain joins TRBV4-3 and TRBJ2-2; D is ambiguous. From germline, CDR1 is LGHNA and CDR2 YSLEER. The ends were cut back, 5 bases at V and 5 bases at J, with 9 bases in the middle. CDR3 length: 13 amino acids. Here the CDR3 DNA reads TGCGCCAGCAGCGCCAGAAATACCGGGGAGCTGTTTTTT. Residues: CASSARNTGELFF.

V gene TRBV25-1 combines with J gene TRBJ1-1; a possible D gene is TRBD1 (5 bases). This CDR3 is built from 11 residues. The V gene lost 7 bases and the J gene lost 10 bases, with 13 bases spanning the gap. From germline, CDR1 is MGHDK and CDR2 SYGVNS. The CDR3, as DNA: TGTGCCAGCAATTCAGGGTGGGGAGCTTTCTTT. Its translation is CASNSGWGAFF.

The V and J genes are TRBV29-1 and TRBJ2-1, with 7 nucleotides matching TRBD2. The J segment lost 0 bases and the V segment lost 3 bases, leaving 2 bases of the junction unmatched. Germline-derived CDR1 and CDR2 are SQVTM and ANQGSEA. The CDR3 loop spans 14 amino acids. In DNA form, the CDR3 reads TGCAGCGTTGAGGGCGGGAGCTCCTACAATGAGCAGTTCTTC. Encoded protein: CSVEGGSSYNEQFF.

This clone appeared a few times. The chain recombines TRBV19 with TRBJ2-3; the match to TRBD1 covers 9 bases. This CDR3 comprises 15 residues. Germline V gene sequence: CDR1 LNHDA, CDR2 SQIVND (reference sequence). Trimming at V came to 6 bases and at J to 5 bases, leaving 9 bases not matched to a gene. In DNA, the CDR3 is TGTGCCAGTAGCGATACCGGGACAGGGCAAGATACGCAGTATTTT. Amino acid sequence: CASSDTGTGQDTQYF.

The chain couples TRBV30 to TRBJ2-7; maybe TRBD1 (5 bases). The germline V gene has CDR1 GTSNPN and CDR2 SVGIG (reference sequence). The CDR3 consists of 13 residues. Deletions cut 0 bases from V and 3 bases from J, with 9 bases between. For the CDR3, the DNA is TGTGCCTGGAGTGTCGACAGAAACTACGAGCAGTACTTC. This translates into CAWSVDRNYEQYF.

The chain has TRBV7-9 and TRBJ2-1, with 11 positions matching TRBD2. V was clipped by 1 base and J by 4 bases; unmatched bases: 6. This CDR3 comprises 17 residues. Germline assignment: CDR1 SEHNR and CDR2 FQNEAQ (reference sequence). CDR3 in DNA: TGTGCCAGCAGCTTAGAATCTGGGACTAGCGGTTACAATGAGCAGTTCTTC. Translation gives CASSLESGTSGYNEQFF.

The sample holds a few counts of this clone. The J gene is TRBJ2-3, the V gene TRBV27; D call uncertain. The CDR3 has 17 residues. The V gene's germline CDR1 is MNHEY and CDR2 SMNVEV (reference sequence). Trimming removed 5 bases from V and 0 bases from J, with 18 bases in between. CDR3 loop: CASSVISAAYSTDTQYF. The CDR3 nucleotides read TGTGCCAGCAGTGTAATATCGGCGGCCTATAGCACAGATACGCAGTATTTT.

A note on this clone: Sequence at one end of the junction differs from germline and may be a read error. The gene calls are TRBV7-9 and TRBJ1-2; D is unresolved. The germline V gene encodes CDR1 SEHNR and CDR2 FQNEAQ (reference sequence). There are 13 residues in the CDR3. The CDR3 protein is CSSSLDINPRYTF. CDR3 DNA sequence: TGTTCCAGCAGCTTAGACATCAACCCGCGCTACACCTTC.

This clone was observed a few times. The J gene is TRBJ2-1, the V gene TRBV13; a possible D gene is TRBD2 (6 bases). There are 15 residues in the CDR3. Trimming removed 4 bases at V and 0 bases at J, with 10 bases between. The germline V gene encodes CDR1 PRHDT and CDR2 FYEKMQ (reference sequence). CDR3 region: CASSSDGGSYNEQFF. The CDR3 DNA reads TGTGCCAGCAGCTCCGACGGGGGCTCCTACAATGAGCAGTTCTTC.

This clone was counted once. The DNA of the CDR3 is TGTGCCAGCAGCCAAGATCGACTAGCCTACGAGCAGTACTTC. Amino acids: CASSQDRLAYEQYF. V usage is TRBV4-2 and J usage is TRBJ2-5, with D possibly being TRBD2 (6 bases). The end of the DNA fits TRBJ2-7 better, so the J call may be wrong. Germline assignment: CDR1 LGHNA and CDR2 YNFKEQ. This CDR3 is 14 amino acids long.

The J gene is TRBJ1-1, the V gene TRBV27, with TRBD1 as a possible D gene (6 bases). Deletions cut 5 bases from V and 1 base from J, with 11 bases between. The germline gives CDR1 MNHEY, CDR2 SMNVEV (reference sequence). The CDR3 consists of 14 residues. The CDR3 DNA reads as TGTGCCAGCAGTCCGGGGGGGGCGAACACTGAAGCTTTCTTT. It specifies CASSPGGANTEAFF.

The chain recombines TRBV28 with TRBJ1-5, with 8 positions matching TRBD1. CDR3 length: 15 residues. CDR1 is MDHEN and CDR2 is SYDVKM in the germline V gene. Unmatched junction bases numbered 10, after V lost 5 bases and J lost 7 bases. CDR3 nucleotide sequence: TGTGCCAGCAGTCTAGGGGGGACAGGAGGCCAGCCCCAGCATTTT. This encodes CASSLGGTGGQPQHF.

The CDR3 loop is CASSQEGTSGNGDTQYF. The CDR3 region has the DNA TGCGCCAGCAGCCAAGAAGGGACTAGCGGGAATGGAGATACGCAGTATTTT. The chain uses TRBV4-3 and TRBJ2-3, with 13 bases that match TRBD2. V shed 0 bases and J 5 bases; nucleotides not matched to a gene: 5. The CDR3 extends over 17 amino acids. From germline, CDR1 is LGHNA and CDR2 YSLEER.

This sequence joins TRBV5-1 and TRBJ2-7, with 12 bases matching TRBD2. After removal of 2 bases from V and 5 bases from J, the junction contained 11 bases not matched to a gene. This CDR3 has 17 amino acids. CDR1 SGHRS and CDR2 YFSETQ come from the germline V gene. The CDR3 spells CASSFRPTSGRFNEQYF. CDR3 coding DNA: TGCGCCAGCAGCTTTCGACCGACTAGCGGGAGATTCAACGAGCAGTACTTC. Combining the CDR3 with reference TRBV5-1 and TRBJ2-7 gives the whole variable domain KAGVTQTPRYLIKTRGQQVTLSCSPISGHRSVSWYQQTPGQGLQFLFEYFSETQRNKGNFPGRFSGRQFSNSRSEMNVSTLELGDSALYLCASSFRPTSGRFNEQYFGPGTRLTVT.

CDR3 coding DNA: TGTGCCAGCGGACTAGGGCGCGAAAGCAATCAGCCCCAGCATTTT. This sequence encodes CASGLGRESNQPQHF. The chain employs TRBV28 and TRBJ1-5; D gene uncertain. V lost 8 bases and J lost 1, with 15 bases in between. Germline V gene data show CDR1 as MDHEN and CDR2 as SYDVKM. This CDR3 is built from 15 residues.

The chain joins TRBV30 to TRBJ1-5; D is ambiguous. V shed 1 base and J shed 4 bases, with 11 bases lying between them. This CDR3 spans 14 amino acids. Germline CDR1 and CDR2: GTSNPN and SVGIG (reference sequence). The DNA for the CDR3 is TGTGCCTGGAGTGGTCTGTCAGAAAATCAGCCCCAGCATTTT. Translation gives CAWSGLSENQPQHF.

J is TRBJ2-5 and V is TRBV7-9, with D perhaps matching TRBD2 (6 bases). The DNA end lines up better with TRBJ2-7; the J call may be wrong. The CDR3 contains 16 residues. Germline V CDR1 and CDR2: SEHNR, FQNEAQ (reference sequence). The CDR3 nucleotides are TGTGCCAGCAGCTTAGTATTTGGAGGGATTGAGCGCGAGCAGTACTTC. This sequence encodes CASSLVFGGIEREQYF.

The sample holds a few counts of this clone. At one end, the junction sequence differs from germline, possibly due to a read error. The chain joins TRBV20-1 to TRBJ2-7, with TRBD2 matching 8 bases. The germline V gene has CDR1 DFQATT and CDR2 SNEGSKA (reference sequence). The CDR3 totals 10 residues. The CDR3 loop is CSASTSSGHF. The CDR3 bases are TGCAGTGCTAGCACCTCTAGCGGGCACTTC.